This entry concerns a single TCR beta chain. The target antigen is unknown. This sample was taken from a study of cytomegalovirus exposure and HLA in healthy donors. Study-level findings and limits: The study put around 180 TCR beta chains on its list as cytomegalovirus-associated. First-cohort TCR clusters tended to co-occur in the 120 or so validation repertoires, a later analysis found.

From the 120-subject validation cohort, which was separate from the approximately 700-subject first cohort, the donors were drawn. Sequencing was performed with immunoSEQ multiplex PCR; in TCRdb, only in-frame clones are kept and a portion is missing. The sample consists of 90,000 to 150,000 clones, roughly 88% of them appearing once. CDR1 and CDR2 (germline): SQVTM, ANQGSEA. With V trimmed by 5 bases and J by 2 bases, 5 bases remained unmatched. The CDR3 contains 13 residues. The sample was PBMCs. The rearrangement links TRBV29-1 to TRBJ2-7; 8 bases are a match to TRBD1. The receptor was derived from a woman in her late teens or twenties in good health and CMV-seropositive. CDR3 DNA sequence: TGCAGCGTTCGGAAACAGGGGGCCTACGAGCAGTACTTC. Its translation: CSVRKQGAYEQYF.